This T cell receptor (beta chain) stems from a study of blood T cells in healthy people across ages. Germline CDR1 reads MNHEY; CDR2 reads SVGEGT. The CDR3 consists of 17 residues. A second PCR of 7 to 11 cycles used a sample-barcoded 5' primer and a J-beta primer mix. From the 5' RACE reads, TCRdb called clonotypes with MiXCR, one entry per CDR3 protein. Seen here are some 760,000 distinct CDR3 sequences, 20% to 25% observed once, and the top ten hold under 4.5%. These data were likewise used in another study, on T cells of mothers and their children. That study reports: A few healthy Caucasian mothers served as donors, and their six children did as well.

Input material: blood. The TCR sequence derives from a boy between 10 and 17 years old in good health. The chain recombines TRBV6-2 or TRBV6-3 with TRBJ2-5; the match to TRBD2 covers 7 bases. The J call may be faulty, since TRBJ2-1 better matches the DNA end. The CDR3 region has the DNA TGTGCCAGCAGTGGGGAAGTGGGGCTAGCGGTGTACAATGAGCAGTTCTTC. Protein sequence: CASSGEVGLAVYNEQFF.